Presented here are 12 T cell receptor beta chains from one specimen sequenced in a study of cytomegalovirus exposure and HLA in healthy donors. The primer mix had 60 Vbeta and 13 Jbeta primers. Profiled with immunoSEQ multiplex PCR; TCRdb holds only in-frame clones, not every one. Here the sample spans 95,000 to 100,000 clones, 76% being singletons. Sequencing was performed on PBMCs. All receptors come from a man aged 35 to 55 in good health and CMV-seronegative.

This clone turned up a few times. This chain connects TRBV7-9 to TRBJ1-1; D is unclear. Germline assignment: CDR1 SEHNR and CDR2 FQNEAQ (reference sequence). V gave up 3 bases and J gave up 1 base, with 6 bases separating them. The CDR3 has 13 residues. DNA of the CDR3: TGTGCCAGCAGCTTGACGGGGAACACTGAAGCTTTCTTT. Encoded protein: CASSLTGNTEAFF.

The J gene is TRBJ2-7, the V gene TRBV5-5; 9 bases map to TRBD1. V lost 3 bases to trimming and J lost 3 bases; unmatched junction nucleotides: 10. Germline assignment: CDR1 SGHKS and CDR2 YYEKEE (reference sequence). CDR3 length: 16 amino acids. The CDR3 here is CASSSTTGGGFYEQYV. CDR3 in DNA: TGTGCCAGCAGCTCAACAACAGGGGGCGGATTCTACGAGCAGTACGTC.

The chain recombines TRBV4-1 with TRBJ2-1; 8 bases match TRBD1. Germline V CDR1 and CDR2: MGHRA, YSYEKL. The CDR3 loop spans 15 amino acids. V was pared by 6 bases and J by 5 bases, with 9 bases of the junction left unmatched. The CDR3 protein is CASRGIRGPNNEQFF. DNA for the CDR3: TGCGCCAGCAGGGGAATCAGGGGGCCGAACAATGAGCAGTTCTTC.

As regards this clone: The junction departs from germline at one end; a sequencing error may be responsible. The rearrangement joins TRBV7-9 to TRBJ1-5; no firm D call. Germline assignment: CDR1 SEHNR and CDR2 FQNEAQ (reference sequence). The CDR3 has 12 amino acids. This CDR3 is CSSSRSNQPQHF. CDR3 nucleotides: TGTTCCAGCAGCCGGAGCAATCAGCCCCAGCATTTT.

This clone was observed a single time. CDR3 in DNA: TGTGCCAGCAGCCCCACAGTATCCTACAATGAGCAGTTCTTC. This translates into CASSPTVSYNEQFF. The chain couples TRBV5-6 to TRBJ2-1; D is uncertain. Looked up from germline, CDR1 is SGHDT and CDR2 is YYEEEE. The V and J ends lost 4 bases and 1 base respectively, with 9 bases between them. The length of the CDR3 is 14 residues.

This clone was detected only a few times. The junction departs from the called germline gene at one end, perhaps through a read error. The sample has other DNA sequences that encode this CDR3 too. The chain employs TRBV7-9 and TRBJ1-6, with a weak D call TRBD1 (6 bases). The germline gives CDR1 SEHNR, CDR2 FQNEAQ (reference sequence). The CDR3 is made up of 13 amino acids. Here the CDR3 DNA reads TGTTCCAGCAGCTTACAGGGTGATTCACCCCTCCACTTT. It is translated as CSSSLQGDSPLHF.

The CDR3 here is CASSLQGQSTDTQYF. The DNA of the CDR3 is TGTGCCAGCAGTTTACAGGGGCAGAGCACAGATACGCAGTATTTT. The genes are TRBV6-5 and TRBJ2-3, with 7 bases matching TRBD1. This CDR3 is built from 15 residues. Unmatched junction bases numbered 4, after V lost 4 bases and J lost 0 bases. From germline, CDR1 is MNHEY and CDR2 SVGAGI.

This clone has just one count. V is TRBV7-9 and J is TRBJ1-6, with D unresolved. CDR1 is SEHNR, CDR2 FQNEAQ, per germline (reference sequence). The ends were cut back, 1 base at V and 9 bases at J, with 13 bases in the middle. This CDR3 region has 15 residues. The CDR3 spells CASSLGSGRISPLHF. The CDR3 DNA follows: TGTGCCAGCAGCTTAGGGTCGGGGAGGATTTCACCCCTCCACTTT.

V and J are TRBV6-6 and TRBJ1-2; D is unresolved. V was trimmed by 7 bases and J by 5 bases, leaving 8 bases between them. The CDR3 is 11 residues long. Germline V gene lookup returns CDR1 MNHNY and CDR2 SVGAGI (reference sequence). The CDR3 DNA reads as TGTGCCAGCACCCAACGGTATGGCTACACCTTC. Encoded protein: CASTQRYGYTF.

This clone occurred a few times. This chain links TRBV6-6 with TRBJ1-6; 11 nucleotides align to TRBD1. The CDR3 totals 16 residues. The J segment lost 9 bases and the V segment lost 5 bases, leaving 9 bases of the junction unmatched. CDR1 is MNHNY and CDR2 is SVGAGI in the germline V gene (reference sequence). In DNA, the CDR3 is TGTGCCAGCAGTCTAAGGACAGGGGGCAATCTTTCACCCCTCCACTTT. Its translation is CASSLRTGGNLSPLHF.

The rearrangement uses TRBV9 and TRBJ1-6; 9 bases are shared with TRBD1. With 3 bases clipped from V and 6 bases from J, the junction kept 4 bases outside the gene matches. The germline V gene has CDR1 SGDLS and CDR2 YYNGEE. The CDR3 spans 15 residues. CDR3: CASSGRDRVNSPLHF. The CDR3 DNA sequence: TGTGCCAGCAGCGGGCGGGACAGGGTTAATTCACCCCTCCACTTT.

V usage is TRBV28 and J usage is TRBJ1-6, with no clear D. Trimming took 6 bases from V and 2 from J, leaving 11 bases between them. This CDR3 has 15 amino acids. Germline V gene sequence: CDR1 MDHEN, CDR2 SYDVKM. The CDR3 nucleotides are TGTGCCAGCAGCGAGGGAGTTACCTATAATTCACCCCTCCACTTT. It specifies CASSEGVTYNSPLHF.